This TCR beta chain was identified during a study of human T cells and chemical hapten exposure (dated by TCRdb to the early 2020s). As for the study more broadly: Libraries were combined into a pool for sequencing, and differences in TCR yield between samples came mainly from small differences in library volumes within the pool. The study tracked peripheral blood TCR repertoire changes in vivo during primary and secondary sensitization to the hapten diphenylcyclopropenone (DPC) in alopecia patients. Each blood RNA sample was used to sequence both TCR alpha and TCR beta chains. Overall study results and their limits: After repeated subsampling, the strength of the expansion versus patch-test correlation and the threshold at which it became significant changed. The number of TCRs above 1 in 1000 frequency did not change with DPC sensitization; there was no evidence of global repertoire structure alterations.

The germline V end is reduced by 10 bases and the J end by 1 base; junction bases left unmatched: 6. The CDR3 measures 14 amino acids from cysteine to phenylalanine. Kept here is only the CDR3 DNA, which spans 42 bases and is read in frame from base 1. Total RNA was isolated from unfractionated whole blood collected in Tempus Blood RNA tubes. Four or five healthy volunteers served as TCR sequencing controls and were bled at day 0, 2 weeks and 6 weeks. The library was built by means of 5' RACE. TCRdb lists the instrument as Illumina MiSeq. During library preparation, unique molecular identifiers were attached to individual cDNA molecules so that TCRs could be counted in a quantitative, reproducible way. The original pipeline was this. A median of roughly 100,000 TCRs per sample was observed, with a range of about 20,000 to 690,600. V, J and CDR3 annotation of the TCR reads was carried out using the Decombinator software suite. For PS versus PT1 abundance plots, all samples were subsampled to the same number of TCRs (28,000). Expanded TCRs were defined as absent before sensitization and observed at least eight times at the 2-week time point. TCRdb redid the processing of the public reads, applying fastp at Q25 and MiXCR, and retained in-frame beta chains. A single entry per CDR3 protein holds the most common genes and DNA from its merged rows. What appears here as the V and J calls and clone size reflects TCRdb's work, not the paper's. Present in this sample are 110,000 or so distinct CDR3 sequences, around 20% of which were seen just once. The top ten clonotypes cover about 3% of the sample.

About this clonotype itself: Its antigen remains undetermined. The record has no base qualities; no much larger clone is one base away.

This clonotype was sampled from a human donor in good health. This receptor chain uses TRBV12-3 or TRBV12-4 and TRBJ2-5; TRBD1 fits 10 bases in the junction. The DNA is TGTGCCACCGGCCGGGACAGGGGCCAAGAGACCCAGTACTTC. It translates as CATGRDRGQETQYF.